The clone carrying this T cell receptor beta chain has just a few counts. Antigen: not known. This record belongs to a study of beta chain features in type 1 diabetes. Overall study results and limits: In the patient group, naive, central memory and Treg TCRB repertoires seemed more alike than in the healthy donor group.

Per the germline V gene, CDR1 is MNHEY and CDR2 is SVGAGI. This CDR3 comprises 14 residues. Deletions cut 2 bases from V and 5 bases from J, with 13 bases between. Sequenced material consisted of expressed TCRB transcripts (all of the isolated RNA was reverse transcribed). Assay: immunoSEQ multiplex PCR; the TCRdb copy retains only in-frame clones and omits some. The sample includes 350,000 to 450,000 clones, about 14% of them seen just once. CD4+ naive, central memory, regulatory and stem cell-like memory subsets were isolated by sorting on CD45RO/CCR7/CD25/CD127/CD95/CD27. The sample taken for sequencing was naive CD4+ T cells from blood. The TCR comes from a young woman in good health. V usage is TRBV6-5 and J usage is TRBJ2-7, with TRBD2 as a possible D gene (6 bases). The CDR3 reads CASSYGGIWDEQYF. CDR3 DNA: TGTGCCAGCAGTTACGGGGGGATCTGGGACGAGCAGTACTTC.